This TCR beta chain was captured by sequencing in a study of cytomegalovirus exposure and HLA in healthy donors. A multiplex PCR was run with 60 Vbeta primers and 13 Jbeta primers. Libraries were prepared by immunoSEQ multiplex PCR; TCRdb keeps only in-frame clonotypes and omits some of them. The sample records some 120,000 clones, approximately 80% being singletons. The V segment lost 7 bases and the J segment 6 bases; nucleotides outside the gene matches: 4. CDR1 is SNHLY, CDR2 FYNNEI, per germline. The CDR3 runs 14 residues. The clonotype comes from a man between 25 and 39 years old in good health and CMV-seropositive. This chain uses TRBV2 with TRBJ1-4; 11 bases fit TRBD1. Sample: PBMCs. CDR3 sequence reads: CASTLGQGDEKLFF. The CDR3 DNA is TGTGCCAGCACTTTGGGACAGGGGGATGAAAAACTGTTTTTT.